The 6 T cell receptor beta chains reported below all come from one sample, sequenced in a study of breast tumors, draining lymph nodes, adjacent tissues. A single record per CDR3 protein comes from TCRdb applying MiXCR to the multiplex PCR reads. This sample has fewer than 25,000 distinct CDR3 sequences; about 41% occur once, and the top ten carry around a quarter. The sequenced material came from breast tumor tissue. Receptor source: a female donor with breast cancer. Some clones in this sample may be carry-over from other donors' samples.

The chain couples TRBV20-1 to TRBJ1-2; no definite D call. V lost 2 bases and J lost 3, with 7 bases in between. CDR3 length: 12 amino acids. Germline V gives CDR1 DFQATT, CDR2 SNEGSKA (reference sequence). The CDR3 DNA sequence: TGCAGTGCTAGATGGGAGGACTATGGCTACACCTTC. This sequence encodes CSARWEDYGYTF.

The rearrangement links TRBV20-1 to TRBJ1-5; D is unresolved. The CDR3 is made up of 14 amino acids. The germline gives CDR1 DFQATT, CDR2 SNEGSKA (reference sequence). V lost 1 base, J lost 3 bases, and 10 bases lay in between. CDR3 nucleotides: TGCAGTGCTAGAGCAAACAGCGTCAATCAGCCCCAGCATTTT. Its translation is CSARANSVNQPQHF.

This sequence joins TRBV5-1 and TRBJ2-2; D not certain. Germline assignment: CDR1 SGHRS and CDR2 YFSETQ. V was pared by 0 bases and J by 6 bases, with 12 bases between. The CDR3 covers 15 residues. The CDR3 nucleotides read TGCGCCAGCAGCTTGGACGCCTCCTCCTCCGGGGAGCTGTTTTTT. Translating gives CASSLDASSSGELFF. The complete variable domain, with remaining parts taken from reference TRBV5-1 and TRBJ2-2, reads KAGVTQTPRYLIKTRGQQVTLSCSPISGHRSVSWYQQTPGQGLQFLFEYFSETQRNKGNFPGRFSGRQFSNSRSEMNVSTLELGDSALYLCASSLDASSSGELFFGEGSRLTVL.

This clonotype was picked up many times. This rearrangement joins TRBV20-1 to TRBJ2-3; 11 bases fit TRBD1. Looked up from germline, CDR1 is DFQATT and CDR2 is SNEGSKA (reference sequence). The CDR3 covers 17 residues. J gave up 3 bases and V 0 bases, and 8 bases lay outside the gene matches. The CDR3 nucleotides are TGCAGTGCTAGAGATCCCTGGACAGGGGGCAATACAGATACGCAGTATTTT. As protein: CSARDPWTGGNTDTQYF.

Turning to this clonotype: A much more abundant neighbour one base away suggests this may be a read error. The chain has TRBV5-5 and TRBJ1-2, with D hard to call. This CDR3 spans 12 amino acids. The ends were cut back, 4 bases at V and 9 bases at J, with 13 bases in the middle. Germline-derived CDR1 and CDR2 are SGHKS and YYEKEE (reference sequence). The CDR3 protein is CASSRRGTRYTF. In DNA form, the CDR3 reads TGTGCCAGCAGCCGCAGAGGAACGCGCTACACCTTC. Based on the CDR3 plus reference TRBV5-5 and TRBJ1-2, the full variable domain is DAGVTQSPTHLIKTRGQQVTLRCSPISGHKSVSWYQQVLGQGPQFIFQYYEKEERGRGNFPDRFSARQFPNYSSELNVNALLLGDSALYLCASSRRGTRYTFGSGTRLTVV.

The gene calls are TRBV7-9 and TRBJ2-1; 7 bases match TRBD2. CDR1 and CDR2 from the germline V gene are SEHNR and FQNEAQ (reference sequence). The J segment lost 0 bases and the V segment lost 5 bases, leaving 13 bases of the junction unmatched. CDR3 size: 18 residues. The chain's CDR3 is CASSGFSSGGSSYNEQFF. CDR3 nucleotides: TGTGCCAGCAGCGGATTTTCTAGCGGAGGGAGCTCCTACAATGAGCAGTTCTTC.